The 24 T cell receptor beta chains presented below share a single source sample, sequenced in a study of shared clonotypes between healthy human individuals. Naive CD8 isolation took CD45RO-negative cells positively selected for CCR7 and excluded terminally differentiated effector memory CD45RA+ cells. Clones were sequenced by immunoSEQ multiplex PCR, and TCRdb holds only the in-frame ones, with some missing. This repertoire shows around 2.1 million clones, approximately 94% found once; its top ten account for more than 1.5%. Sequenced material: naive CD8+ T cells from PBMCs. The receptors originated from a man younger than 30 in good health. Some clones in this sample may be carry-over from other donors' samples.

The chain carries TRBV7-9 and TRBJ2-3; a weak D match, TRBD2 (5 bases). V lost 2 bases to trimming and J lost 0 bases, with 12 bases between them. This CDR3 is built from 16 residues. From germline, CDR1 is SEHNR and CDR2 FQNEAQ (reference sequence). The CDR3 is CASSLRSGTSTDTQYF. DNA of the CDR3: TGTGCCAGCAGCTTACGCAGCGGAACTAGCACAGATACGCAGTATTTT. The full variable domain, rest sourced from reference TRBV7-9 and TRBJ2-3, is DTGVSQNPRHKITKRGQNVTFRCDPISEHNRLYWYRQTLGQGPEFLTYFQNEAQLEKSRLLSDRFSAERPKGSFSTLEIQRTEQGDSAMYLCASSLRSGTSTDTQYFGPGTRLTVL.

The chain links TRBV7-2 to TRBJ1-1; D possibly corresponds to TRBD1 (6 bases). Germline loops: CDR1 SGHTA, CDR2 FQGNSA. CDR3 length equals 15 residues. The V end was cut by 2 bases, the J end by 5 bases, with 15 bases between. This chain's CDR3 is CASSLWQGSRTEAFF. The CDR3 coding sequence is TGTGCCAGCAGCTTATGGCAGGGGTCGAGAACTGAAGCTTTCTTT.

The CDR3 nucleotides read TGCGCCAGCGGACAGCGGGAGTGGTTTAATGAGCAGTTCTTC. Protein: CASGQREWFNEQFF. V is TRBV5-1 and J is TRBJ2-1, with 8 bases identical to TRBD2. CDR3 length: 14 residues. The germline gives CDR1 SGHRS, CDR2 YFSETQ. V was clipped by 7 bases and J by 7 bases; unmatched bases: 10.

The rearrangement joins TRBV9 to TRBJ1-2; weak D call: TRBD1 (5 bases). Trimming removed 2 bases at V and 3 bases at J, with 11 bases between. Germline assignment: CDR1 SGDLS and CDR2 YYNGEE. The CDR3 has 14 residues. Here the CDR3 reads CASSVLGTDYGYTF. The CDR3, as DNA: TGTGCCAGCAGCGTCTTGGGGACCGACTATGGCTACACCTTC.

This chain connects TRBV5-1 to TRBJ2-7; TRBD1 matches 9 bases. Looked up from germline, CDR1 is SGHRS and CDR2 is YFSETQ. The CDR3 consists of 16 residues. V was pared by 4 bases and J by 5 bases, with 13 bases of the junction left unmatched. The CDR3 loop reads CASSQRGTGKVDEQYF. The CDR3 DNA is TGCGCCAGCAGCCAACGCGGGACAGGGAAGGTGGACGAGCAGTACTTC.

This rearrangement joins TRBV19 to TRBJ1-1, with D possibly being TRBD1 (5 bases). Germline V gene lookup returns CDR1 LNHDA and CDR2 SQIVND (reference sequence). V was shortened by 4 bases and J by 4 bases, with 19 bases between the two germline ends. The length of the CDR3 is 16 residues. CDR3 region: CASSKTPGLIGTEAFF. Written as DNA, the CDR3 is TGTGCCAGTAGTAAGACCCCGGGACTAATAGGCACTGAAGCTTTCTTT.

Here the CDR3 DNA reads TGTGCCAGCACCCCGGCAAGGGTTTTAACTGAAGCTTTCTTT. It is translated as CASTPARVLTEAFF. The rearrangement uses TRBV28 and TRBJ1-1, with D unresolved. There are 14 residues in the CDR3. The V gene's germline CDR1 is MDHEN and CDR2 SYDVKM. V was clipped by 7 bases and J by 5 bases, with 17 bases between them. Full variable domain (outside the CDR3, taken from reference TRBV28 and TRBJ1-1): DVKVTQSSRYLVKRTGEKVFLECVQDMDHENMFWYRQDPGLGLRLIYFSYDVKMKEKGDIPEGYSVSREKKERFSLILESASTNQTSMYLCASTPARVLTEAFFGQGTRLTVV.

CDR3 loop: CASSYRTGGAGNTIYF. The CDR3 DNA sequence: TGTGCCAGCAGCTACAGGACAGGGGGGGCGGGAAACACCATATATTTT. This sequence joins TRBV7-8 and TRBJ1-3; TRBD1 agrees at 10 bases. V gave up 4 bases and J gave up 4 bases; unmatched junction bases: 7. This CDR3 region has 16 residues. Germline V gene sequence: CDR1 SGHVS, CDR2 FQNEAQ.

Turning to this clone: The sample holds other DNA sequences that translate to the same CDR3. The chain employs TRBV7-3 and TRBJ2-7; 8 bases agree with TRBD2. The CDR3 has 15 amino acids. Trimming took 5 bases from V and 1 from J; bases not matched to a gene: 7. Germline CDR1 reads SGHTA; CDR2 reads FQGTGA. The CDR3 protein is CASSLSGGRSYEQYF. The CDR3 bases are TGTGCCAGCAGCCTCAGCGGCGGGAGGTCCTACGAGCAGTACTTC.

This clone has just one count. Other DNA sequences in this sample translate to the same CDR3. This sequence joins TRBV7-9 and TRBJ2-7, with 8 bases identical to TRBD1. This CDR3 has 14 amino acids. The germline V gene has CDR1 SEHNR and CDR2 FQNEAQ (reference sequence). Trimming at V came to 5 bases and at J to 3 bases, leaving 6 bases not matched to a gene. DNA of the CDR3: TGTGCCAGCAGCCCGGGACAGGTCAACTACGAGCAGTACTTC. The encoded protein is CASSPGQVNYEQYF.

The genes are TRBV10-3 and TRBJ2-1; D is unresolved. The germline V gene encodes CDR1 ENHRY and CDR2 SYGVKD. V was pared by 3 bases and J by 8 bases, with 8 bases between. This CDR3 has 12 residues. CDR3 sequence reads: CAISDSEDEQFF. The CDR3, as DNA: TGTGCCATCAGTGACTCCGAGGATGAGCAGTTCTTC.

CDR3 sequence (DNA): TGTGCCAGCAGCTTGACAGCTTGGAACACTGAAGCTTTCTTT. Protein sequence: CASSLTAWNTEAFF. The chain has TRBV5-6 and TRBJ1-1; D unresolved. The germline CDR1 and CDR2 sequences are SGHDT and YYEEEE. This CDR3 spans 14 amino acids. The V end lost 1 base, the J end lost 1 base, and 8 bases lay between the germline ends.

The J gene is TRBJ2-1, the V gene TRBV9; tentatively, D is TRBD2 (5 bases). V shed 2 bases and J shed 8 bases, with 14 bases lying between them. Germline CDR1 reads SGDLS; CDR2 reads YYNGEE. The CDR3 runs to 14 residues. CDR3 residues: CASSVTGFRDEQFF. In nucleotides, the CDR3 is TGTGCCAGCAGCGTGACGGGGTTTAGGGATGAGCAGTTCTTC.

The rearrangement links TRBV28 to TRBJ1-1; the D gene is possibly TRBD1 (5 bases). The CDR3 length is 13 residues. The germline gives CDR1 MDHEN, CDR2 SYDVKM. V was pared by 2 bases and J by 13 bases, with 17 bases between. The CDR3 is CASSLNGAPWDFF. Here the CDR3 DNA reads TGTGCCAGCAGTTTAAACGGGGCCCCCTGGGATTTCTTT.

The genes are TRBV2 and TRBJ2-7; 8 bases are shared with TRBD1. The V gene's germline CDR1 is SNHLY and CDR2 FYNNEI. The CDR3 runs 14 residues. Unmatched junction bases numbered 11, after V lost 7 bases and J lost 6 bases. The CDR3 DNA is TGTGCCAGCACTGAGGTGCAGGGGGCAGCCGAGCAGTACTTC. This sequence encodes CASTEVQGAAEQYF.

The rearrangement uses TRBV19 and TRBJ1-1; the D gene is possibly TRBD1 (6 bases). This CDR3 is 14 amino acids long. Germline V gives CDR1 LNHDA, CDR2 SQIVND (reference sequence). With 5 bases removed from V and 4 bases from J, the gap between germline ends came to 14 bases. CDR3: CASSPSRGVTEAFF. The CDR3 nucleotides are TGTGCCAGTAGTCCGAGTAGGGGGGTCACTGAAGCTTTCTTT. Full variable domain (remainder filled in from reference TRBV19 and TRBJ1-1): DGGITQSPKYLFRKEGQNVTLSCEQNLNHDAMYWYRQDPGQGLRLIYYSQIVNDFQKGDIAEGYSVSREKKESFPLTVTSAQKNPTAFYLCASSPSRGVTEAFFGQGTRLTVV.

The chain employs TRBV14 and TRBJ2-7; D ambiguous. Trimming shortened V by 3 bases and J by 4 bases, and 10 bases separated the two germline ends. This CDR3 has 13 amino acids. Germline CDR1 reads SGHDN; CDR2 reads FVKESK. CDR3 nucleotides: TGTGCCAGCAGCCATCTTAAGTGGTACGAGCAGTACTTC. As protein: CASSHLKWYEQYF.

The V call is TRBV4-3, the J call TRBJ2-7; TRBD1 agrees at 8 bases. Per germline, CDR1 LGHNA and CDR2 YSLEER. The CDR3 contains 18 residues. Trimming took 0 bases from V and 2 from J; bases not matched to a gene: 12. The CDR3 is CASSQDNIGQGAAYEQYF. Here the CDR3 DNA reads TGCGCCAGCAGCCAAGACAATATAGGACAGGGCGCTGCCTACGAGCAGTACTTC.

The V gene is TRBV27, the J gene TRBJ2-1, with D maybe TRBD2 (5 bases). V lost 4 bases and J lost 1, with 14 bases in between. The CDR3 is made up of 16 amino acids. Germline V CDR1 and CDR2: MNHEY, SMNVEV (reference sequence). The CDR3 DNA sequence: TGTGCCAGCAGTTCCATAGCGAGAGGGTCCTACAATGAGCAGTTCTTC. Translating gives CASSSIARGSYNEQFF.

The J gene is TRBJ1-4, the V gene TRBV5-1; 8 bases are shared with TRBD1. Losses at the gene ends were 4 bases for V and 8 bases for J; bases not matched to a gene: 10. From germline, CDR1 is SGHRS and CDR2 YFSETQ. The CDR3 is made up of 15 amino acids. This chain's CDR3 is CASSRGQGGGEKLFF. In DNA form, the CDR3 reads TGCGCCAGCAGCCGAGGACAGGGCGGAGGGGAAAAACTGTTTTTT.

About this clone itself: The same CDR3 arises from other DNA sequences in this sample as well. The J gene is TRBJ1-2, the V gene TRBV27, with D possibly matching TRBD1 (5 bases). CDR3 size: 13 residues. Trimming took off 2 bases at V and 1 base at J, with 5 bases between the two ends. CDR1 and CDR2 from the germline V gene are MNHEY and SMNVEV (reference sequence). This chain's CDR3 is CASSLGGNYGYTF. The CDR3 DNA reads as TGTGCCAGCAGTTTAGGGGGTAACTATGGCTACACCTTC.

This clone was seen a single time. V gene TRBV19 combines with J gene TRBJ1-4; no clear D. The CDR3 spans 15 residues. The germline V gene encodes CDR1 LNHDA and CDR2 SQIVND (reference sequence). Trimming removed 5 bases at V and 3 bases at J, with 13 bases between. The CDR3 DNA reads TGTGCCAGTAGTCTTACAGCGGGTCCTAATGAAAAACTGTTTTTT. It yields the protein CASSLTAGPNEKLFF.

Points on this clone: This sample includes further DNA sequences coding for the same CDR3. V gene TRBV9 combines with J gene TRBJ2-7; 10 bases align to TRBD1. With V trimmed by 2 bases and J by 4 bases, 3 bases remained unmatched. Germline V gives CDR1 SGDLS, CDR2 YYNGEE. The CDR3 sequence is 14 residues long. In DNA form, the CDR3 reads TGTGCCAGCAGCGTGGGACAGGGGTTGTACGAGCAGTACTTC. This encodes CASSVGQGLYEQYF.

This rearrangement joins TRBV7-9 to TRBJ2-1, with 14 bases lining up with TRBD2. Germline V lookup: CDR1 SEHNR, CDR2 FQNEAQ (reference sequence). The ends lost 4 bases at V and 7 bases at J; junction bases unmatched: 15. The CDR3 has 19 amino acids. The CDR3 region is CASSSDKTSGRGYKNEQFF. The CDR3 DNA sequence: TGTGCCAGCAGCTCCGACAAGACTAGCGGGAGGGGTTATAAAAATGAGCAGTTCTTC.